What follows are 17 T cell receptor beta chains derived from one specimen sequenced in a study of cytomegalovirus exposure and HLA in healthy donors (dated by TCRdb to between 2016 and 2019). The library was obtained by the immunoSEQ multiplex PCR assay. TCRdb provides this immuneACCESS table in a form limited to in-frame rearrangements. Some clones are lacking; in checked studies, under half of them reflect an unresolved V gene, and why the rest are absent is not known. The sample includes some 160,000 clones, with 88% observed a single time. Of the sample, under 3% falls within the top ten clones. The material sequenced was PBMCs. Source of these receptors: a man younger than 35 in good health and CMV-seronegative.

J is TRBJ1-2 and V is TRBV6-6; D gene ambiguous. The V end lost 7 bases, the J end lost 8 bases, and 14 bases lay between the germline ends. The V gene's germline CDR1 is MNHNY and CDR2 SVGAGI (reference sequence). This CDR3 comprises 12 residues. CDR3 sequence: CASTGETEGYTF. The CDR3 DNA reads TGTGCCAGCACCGGGGAAACTGAAGGCTACACCTTC.

This sequence joins TRBV6-5 and TRBJ2-1; 7 nucleotides agree with TRBD2. The length of the CDR3 is 14 residues. V shed 7 bases and J 5 bases; nucleotides not matched to a gene: 8. Germline CDR1 MNHEY, CDR2 SVGAGI. CDR3 amino acids: CASTWRERDNEQFF. The CDR3 region has the DNA TGTGCCAGCACCTGGCGGGAGAGAGACAATGAGCAGTTCTTC.

The V gene is TRBV15, the J gene TRBJ1-1; D may be TRBD1 (6 bases). The CDR3 consists of 15 residues. Germline V lookup: CDR1 LNHNV, CDR2 YYDKDF (reference sequence). Trimming stripped 1 base from V and 0 bases from J, with 9 bases between. CDR3 nucleotide sequence: TGTGCCACCAGCAGAGTGACAGGCGTGAACACTGAAGCTTTCTTT. It is translated as CATSRVTGVNTEAFF.

This chain uses TRBV4-1 with TRBJ2-6, with no clear D. There are 16 residues in the CDR3. Trimming removed 3 bases from V and 0 bases from J, with 9 bases in between. The germline CDR1 and CDR2 sequences are MGHRA and YSYEKL. The CDR3: CASSQVRSSGANVLTF. The CDR3 coding sequence is TGCGCCAGCAGCCAGGTGCGGAGCTCTGGGGCCAACGTCCTGACTTTC.

The chain links TRBV27 to TRBJ2-1; 7 positions match TRBD2. The CDR3 runs to 14 residues. V shed 6 bases, J shed 2 bases, and the junction held 4 bases outside the gene matches. Germline V gives CDR1 MNHEY, CDR2 SMNVEV (reference sequence). The CDR3 sequence is CASSPSGTYNEQFF. The CDR3 coding sequence is TGTGCCAGCAGCCCTAGCGGAACCTACAATGAGCAGTTCTTC.

J is TRBJ1-1 and V is TRBV7-9, with a tentative D call TRBD1 (5 bases). From germline, CDR1 is SEHNR and CDR2 FQNEAQ (reference sequence). This CDR3 comprises 15 residues. The V gene lost 2 bases and the J gene lost 3 bases, with 13 bases spanning the gap. CDR3 residues: CASSLLGQWDTEAFF. The CDR3, as DNA: TGTGCCAGCAGCTTACTAGGACAATGGGACACTGAAGCTTTCTTT.

This sequence joins TRBV5-1 and TRBJ2-7, with D possibly TRBD2 on 6 matching bases. The V gene's germline CDR1 is SGHRS and CDR2 YFSETQ. V was clipped by 2 bases and J by 5 bases, with 8 bases between them. The CDR3 is 12 amino acids. DNA for the CDR3: TGCGCCAGCAGCTTTGGGGGGAACGAGCAGTACTTC. Protein: CASSFGGNEQYF. The entire variable domain, with the rest obtained from reference TRBV5-1 and TRBJ2-7, is as follows: KAGVTQTPRYLIKTRGQQVTLSCSPISGHRSVSWYQQTPGQGLQFLFEYFSETQRNKGNFPGRFSGRQFSNSRSEMNVSTLELGDSALYLCASSFGGNEQYFGPGTRLTVT.

This chain joins TRBV4-1 and TRBJ2-1; weak D call: TRBD1 (6 bases). CDR1 is MGHRA and CDR2 is YSYEKL in the germline V gene. Trimming removed 0 bases at V and 0 bases at J, with 6 bases between. There are 15 residues in the CDR3. CDR3 loop: CASSQEGGSYNEQFF. The CDR3 DNA sequence: TGCGCCAGCAGCCAAGAAGGGGGCTCCTACAATGAGCAGTTCTTC.

This clone was observed once. The chain combines TRBV10-2 with TRBJ2-7; TRBD2 agrees at 9 bases. The J segment lost 3 bases and the V segment lost 4 bases, leaving 4 bases of the junction unmatched. This CDR3 has 14 residues. The germline V gene encodes CDR1 WSHSY and CDR2 SAAADI. The CDR3 bases are TGCGCCAGCAGTGCTAGCGGGAACCGCTACGAGCAGTACGTC. It translates to CASSASGNRYEQYV.

This clone has a single count. The J gene is TRBJ1-6, the V gene TRBV28; 8 bases are a match to TRBD1. Trimming at V came to 2 bases and at J to 10 bases, leaving 4 bases not matched to a gene. This CDR3 is built from 14 residues. Germline lookup yields CDR1 MDHEN and CDR2 SYDVKM. The CDR3 sequence: CASSLGQGGSPLHF. CDR3 DNA sequence: TGTGCCAGCAGTTTAGGACAGGGAGGATCACCCCTCCACTTT.

The chain uses TRBV5-1 and TRBJ1-1; TRBD1 aligns across 8 bases. The germline V gene encodes CDR1 SGHRS and CDR2 YFSETQ. Trimming cost V 4 bases and J 1 base; bases outside gene matches: 3. The CDR3 is made up of 14 amino acids. The CDR3 reads CASSDGQGNTEAFF. CDR3 DNA sequence: TGCGCCAGCAGCGATGGACAGGGGAACACTGAAGCTTTCTTT. The full variable domain, its missing parts supplied by reference TRBV5-1 and TRBJ1-1, is KAGVTQTPRYLIKTRGQQVTLSCSPISGHRSVSWYQQTPGQGLQFLFEYFSETQRNKGNFPGRFSGRQFSNSRSEMNVSTLELGDSALYLCASSDGQGNTEAFFGQGTRLTVV.

This chain joins TRBV27 and TRBJ2-5; TRBD1 is a possible D gene (6 bases). Between the trimmed V and J ends, which lost 5 bases and 4 bases, there was a span of 14 bases. This CDR3 is built from 14 residues. Germline assignment: CDR1 MNHEY and CDR2 SMNVEV (reference sequence). CDR3 coding DNA: TGTGCCAGCAGTCCGGGATTACAGGGAGAGACCCAGTACTTC. Its translation: CASSPGLQGETQYF.

The chain uses TRBV2 and TRBJ2-7; tentatively, D is TRBD1 (6 bases). The CDR3 is 12 residues long. CDR1 and CDR2 from the germline V gene are SNHLY and FYNNEI. V lost 6 bases and J lost 4, with 10 bases in between. DNA for the CDR3: TGTGCCAGCAGAAGACAGGCTTACGAGCAGTACGTC. Translation gives CASRRQAYEQYV.

This chain links TRBV28 with TRBJ2-5; weak D call: TRBD2 (6 bases). CDR3 length equals 16 residues. Trimming left V 3 bases short and J 2 bases short, with 16 bases between. CDR1 and CDR2 from the germline V gene are MDHEN and SYDVKM. For the CDR3, the DNA is TGTGCCAGCAGTTTCTCGGGGGTCGAACTACAAGAGACCCAGTACTTC. Amino acids: CASSFSGVELQETQYF.

The chain employs TRBV5-1 and TRBJ2-3; 9 bases agree with TRBD2. V lost 3 bases and J lost 7; bases outside the gene matches: 21. Germline V lookup: CDR1 SGHRS, CDR2 YFSETQ. CDR3 length: 19 residues. The CDR3 bases are TGCGCCAGCAGCTGGAGACAGCCTGTTGGCGGGAGGGCCGAACATACGCAGTATTTT. Amino acids: CASSWRQPVGGRAEHTQYF.

The genes are TRBV19 and TRBJ1-2; 7 nucleotides line up with TRBD1. V was clipped by 1 base and J by 8 bases; unmatched bases: 1. CDR1 LNHDA and CDR2 SQIVND come from the germline V gene (reference sequence). CDR3 size: 12 residues. The CDR3 here is CASSIVDRGYTF. CDR3 nucleotide sequence: TGTGCCAGTAGTATAGTGGACAGGGGCTACACCTTC.

This clone appeared once. J is TRBJ2-1 and V is TRBV29-1; 10 bases fit TRBD1. This CDR3 has 12 residues. With 6 bases clipped from V and 6 bases from J, the junction kept 2 bases outside the gene matches. The germline V gene encodes CDR1 SQVTM and CDR2 ANQGSEA. CDR3 in DNA: TGCAGCGTAGGGACAGGGGTCAATGAGCAGTTCTTC. Encoded protein: CSVGTGVNEQFF.